A single sample is the source of the 18 T cell receptor beta chains below, sequenced in a study of identical twins. TCRdb used MiXCR to reprocess the 5' RACE reads, holding one entry per CDR3 protein. The sample contains 200,000 to 300,000 distinct CDR3 sequences, 9.5% to 15% of which appear only once. Another study also made use of these data, one on yellow fever vaccine responses in identical twins.

Sample: memory (CD45RO+) T cells sorted from blood. These receptors were collected from a woman younger than 30 in good health.

CDR3 loop: CSARDLSGGNTDTQYF. The CDR3 DNA is TGCAGTGCTAGAGATCTGAGCGGGGGGAACACAGATACGCAGTATTTT. The chain links TRBV20-1 to TRBJ2-3; 9 positions agree with TRBD2. Losses at the gene ends were 0 bases for V and 2 bases for J; bases not matched to a gene: 6. CDR1 and CDR2 from the germline V gene are DFQATT and SNEGSKA (reference sequence). The CDR3 has 16 amino acids.

At least ten counts were recorded for this clonotype. CDR3 sequence reads: CASLYSGRIYNEQFF. The CDR3 bases are TGTGCCAGCTTATATAGCGGGAGAATCTACAATGAGCAGTTCTTC. The chain links TRBV12-3 or TRBV12-4 to TRBJ2-1; 9 positions match TRBD2. With V trimmed by 8 bases and J by 3 bases, 8 bases remained unmatched. There are 15 residues in the CDR3.

This clonotype has a single count. The chain links TRBV7-2 to TRBJ2-4, with 7 bases matching TRBD1. Unmatched junction bases numbered 5, after V lost 6 bases and J lost 0 bases. Germline V gene lookup returns CDR1 SGHTA and CDR2 FQGNSA. The CDR3 spans 15 residues. The CDR3 here is CASRRGPLAKNIQYF. The CDR3 nucleotides read TGTGCCAGCAGAAGGGGGCCCTTAGCCAAAAACATTCAGTACTTC.

There are a few counts of this clonotype. The V gene is TRBV7-8, the J gene TRBJ2-7, with unresolved D. Germline assignment: CDR1 SGHVS and CDR2 FQNEAQ. There are 12 residues in the CDR3. The V gene lost 5 bases and the J gene lost 5 bases, with 10 bases spanning the gap. In nucleotides, the CDR3 is TGTGCCAGCAGCCTTACACCTAACGAGCAGTACTTC. It is translated as CASSLTPNEQYF.

In this sample, this clonotype turned up a few times. The rearrangement uses TRBV29-1 and TRBJ2-6; D ambiguous. Germline V CDR1 and CDR2: SQVTM, ANQGSEA. The CDR3 runs 14 residues. Trimming cost V 4 bases and J 3 bases, with 10 bases left between them. CDR3 residues: CSVGRVGGANVLTF. CDR3 DNA sequence: TGCAGCGTTGGAAGGGTTGGTGGGGCCAACGTCCTGACTTTC.

The chain employs TRBV6-5 and TRBJ2-7; 7 positions agree with TRBD1. Germline V gene data show CDR1 as MNHEY and CDR2 as SVGAGI. Trimming removed 0 bases from V and 0 bases from J; junction bases left unmatched: 11. The CDR3 runs to 18 residues. The CDR3 here is CASSYSSIGQVVSYEQYF. CDR3 nucleotide sequence: TGTGCCAGCAGTTACTCGAGTATTGGACAGGTGGTCTCCTACGAGCAGTACTTC.

The chain is built from TRBV15 and TRBJ2-6, with D maybe TRBD1 (6 bases). Germline CDR1 and CDR2: LNHNV and YYDKDF (reference sequence). V lost 6 bases, J lost 1 base, and 10 bases lay in between. There are 15 residues in the CDR3. The CDR3 here is CATSTGNSGANVLTF. The DNA for the CDR3 is TGTGCCACCAGTACAGGGAATTCTGGGGCCAACGTCCTGACTTTC.

In nucleotides, the CDR3 is TGTGCCAGCGGGGACAGTGAGTTGGAGACCCAGTACTTC. Translation: CASGDSELETQYF. The chain is built from TRBV2 and TRBJ2-5; 7 bases map to TRBD1. The germline CDR1 and CDR2 sequences are SNHLY and FYNNEI. V was pared by 8 bases and J by 5 bases, with 8 bases of the junction left unmatched. CDR3 size: 13 residues.

Many counts were recorded for this clonotype. CDR3 sequence: CASSSDAGQADNEQFF. DNA of the CDR3: TGTGCCAGCAGCTCTGATGCCGGGCAAGCCGACAATGAGCAGTTCTTC. J is TRBJ2-1 and V is TRBV9; the D is unclear. Germline CDR1 SGDLS, CDR2 YYNGEE. The CDR3 has 16 residues. Trimming removed 4 bases from V and 5 bases from J, with 19 bases in between.

This clonotype was seen a few times. The chain links TRBV7-2 to TRBJ2-1; 8 bases are a match to TRBD2. This CDR3 has 15 amino acids. Germline values: CDR1 SGHTA, CDR2 FQGNSA. V shed 3 bases and J 5 bases; nucleotides not matched to a gene: 6. The CDR3 sequence is CASSFFRGGNNEQFF. For the CDR3, the DNA is TGTGCCAGCAGCTTCTTCCGGGGGGGCAACAATGAGCAGTTCTTC.

Many counts were recorded for this clonotype. The chain has TRBV5-6 and TRBJ2-3, with TRBD1 matching 7 bases. The CDR3 runs to 14 residues. V shed 9 bases and J 2 bases; nucleotides not matched to a gene: 9. Germline CDR1 and CDR2: SGHDT and YYEEEE. The CDR3 here is CATGRGGATDTQYF. The CDR3 nucleotides are TGTGCCACCGGCCGAGGGGGCGCCACAGATACGCAGTATTTT.

The gene calls are TRBV9 and TRBJ2-1; possibly TRBD1 or TRBD2 for D (5 bases each). The CDR3 runs to 15 residues. Trimming took 2 bases from V and 8 from J, leaving 17 bases between them. From germline, CDR1 is SGDLS and CDR2 YYNGEE. The CDR3 sequence: CASSVFGAPGDEQFF. As DNA, the CDR3 is TGTGCCAGCAGCGTGTTCGGGGCCCCCGGGGATGAGCAGTTCTTC. Using reference TRBV9 and TRBJ2-1 for the parts outside the CDR3, the full variable domain is DSGVTQTPKHLITATGQRVTLRCSPRSGDLSVYWYQQSLDQGLQFLIQYYNGEERAKGNILERFSAQQFPDLHSELNLSSLELGDSALYFCASSVFGAPGDEQFFGPGTRLTVL.

CDR3 residues: CASSRSLVNTEAFF. The CDR3 DNA reads as TGTGCCAGCAGCCGGTCATTAGTTAACACTGAAGCTTTCTTT. The chain joins TRBV3-1 to TRBJ1-1; D unclear. The germline gives CDR1 LGHDT, CDR2 YNNKEL (reference sequence). The CDR3 length is 14 residues. Trimming removed 4 bases at V and 2 bases at J, with 11 bases between. The entire variable domain, with the rest obtained from reference TRBV3-1 and TRBJ1-1, is as follows: DTAVSQTPKYLVTQMGNDKSIKCEQNLGHDTMYWYKQDSKKFLKIMFSYNNKELIINETVPNRFSPKSPDKAHLNLHINSLELGDSAVYFCASSRSLVNTEAFFGQGTRLTVV.

With respect to this clonotype: This CDR3 is missing its conserved last phenylalanine or tryptophan, likely due to a read error. It is unclear where the CDR3 begins or ends on the DNA, so no DNA is shown, and the CDR3 is as TCRdb lists it. The chain is built from TRBV29-1 and TRBJ2-7; the D call TRBD2 from the table was never checked on the DNA. The CDR3 sequence runs 12 residues, both termini included. CDR1 is SQVTM and CDR2 is ANQGSEA in the germline V gene. The CDR3 here is CSVVSGDGEFMA.

J is TRBJ2-1 and V is TRBV7-2; D is undetermined. Trimming cost V 5 bases and J 12 bases, with 14 bases left between them. Germline V gives CDR1 SGHTA, CDR2 FQGNSA. CDR3 length: 12 residues. CDR3 in DNA: TGTGCCAGCAGCCCTCCCGCGGTGTGGCAGTTCTTC. It is translated as CASSPPAVWQFF.

The chain recombines TRBV9 with TRBJ1-1; no firm D call. Between the trimmed V and J ends, which lost 0 bases and 1 base, there was a span of 10 bases. This CDR3 has 15 amino acids. Germline lookup yields CDR1 SGDLS and CDR2 YYNGEE. The CDR3 DNA follows: TGTGCCAGCAGCGTAGACGGCTCTCGGAACACTGAAGCTTTCTTT. It translates to CASSVDGSRNTEAFF.

This sequence joins TRBV27 and TRBJ2-7; 7 nucleotides match TRBD1. The CDR3 totals 15 residues. CDR1 is MNHEY, CDR2 SMNVEV, per germline (reference sequence). J gave up 1 base and V 5 bases, and 8 bases lay outside the gene matches. The CDR3 DNA is TGTGCCAGCAGTCTAACAGGGGTAGAATCCTACGAGCAGTACTTC. Its protein is CASSLTGVESYEQYF.

J is TRBJ2-1 and V is TRBV27; 7 nucleotides agree with TRBD1. J gave up 1 base and V 7 bases, and 7 bases lay outside the gene matches. The CDR3 contains 15 residues. Germline CDR1 and CDR2: MNHEY and SMNVEV (reference sequence). This CDR3 is CASTSPGGSYNEQFF. The CDR3 coding sequence is TGTGCCAGCACGTCCCCAGGGGGATCCTACAATGAGCAGTTCTTC.